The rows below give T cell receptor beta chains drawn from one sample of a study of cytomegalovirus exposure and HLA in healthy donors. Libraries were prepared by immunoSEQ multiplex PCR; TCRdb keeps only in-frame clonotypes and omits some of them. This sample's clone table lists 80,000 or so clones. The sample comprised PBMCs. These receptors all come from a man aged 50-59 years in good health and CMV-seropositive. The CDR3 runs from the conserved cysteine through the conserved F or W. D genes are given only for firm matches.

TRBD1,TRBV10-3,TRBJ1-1,CAIGGQGAGMNTEAFF,TGTGCCATCGGGGGACAGGGGGCTGGGATGAACACTGAAGCTTTCTTT
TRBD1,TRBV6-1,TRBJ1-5,CASRVTGDSNQPQHF,TGTGCCAGCAGGGTTACAGGGGATAGCAATCAGCCCCAGCATTTT
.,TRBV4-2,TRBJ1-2,CASSSVAGYTF,TGTGCCAGCAGCTCGGTTGCTGGCTACACCTTC
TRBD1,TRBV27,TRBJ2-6,CASSLLTGFGGANVLTF,TGTGCCAGCAGTTTATTGACAGGGTTCGGTGGGGCCAACGTCCTGACTTTC
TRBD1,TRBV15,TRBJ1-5,CATSPDREYQPQHF,TGTGCCACCAGCCCCGACAGGGAGTATCAGCCCCAGCATTTT
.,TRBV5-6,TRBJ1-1,CASSLDVGAYTEAFF,TGTGCCAGCAGCTTGGATGTGGGGGCCTACACTGAAGCTTTCTTT
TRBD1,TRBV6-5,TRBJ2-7,CASSYSDRGPYEQYF,TGTGCCAGCAGTTACTCGGACAGGGGTCCCTACGAGCAGTACTTC
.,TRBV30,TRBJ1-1,CAWSFRGNEAFF,TGTGCCTGGAGTTTCCGGGGGAATGAAGCTTTCTTT
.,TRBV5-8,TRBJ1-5,CASTAGSGLNQPQHF,TGTGCCAGCACCGCCGGGAGCGGTCTCAATCAGCCCCAGCATTTT
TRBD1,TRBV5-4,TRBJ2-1,CASSFPGQGFHEQFF,TGTGCCAGCAGCTTTCCGGGACAGGGATTCCATGAGCAGTTCTTC
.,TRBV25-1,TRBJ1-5,CASSDAGSNQPQHF,TGTGCCAGCAGTGACGCGGGGAGCAATCAGCCCCAGCATTTT
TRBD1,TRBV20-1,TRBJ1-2,CSARGDRETTF,TGCAGTGCTAGGGGGGACAGGGAGACGACCTTC
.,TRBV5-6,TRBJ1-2,CASSISNYGYTF,TGTGCCAGCAGCATTAGTAACTATGGCTACACCTTC
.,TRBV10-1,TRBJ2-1,CASSDPGSYNEQFF,TGCGCCAGCAGTGACCCAGGATCCTACAATGAGCAGTTCTTC
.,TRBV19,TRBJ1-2,CATFSGKVNGYTF,TGTGCCACGTTCTCCGGGAAGGTAAATGGCTACACCTTC
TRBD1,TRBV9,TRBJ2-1,CASSVGDRAGNEQFF,TGTGCCAGCAGCGTAGGGGACAGGGCAGGCAATGAGCAGTTCTTC
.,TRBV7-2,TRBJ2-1,CASSSNRVEQFF,TGTGCCAGCAGCTCAAACAGGGTTGAGCAGTTCTTC